The entry that follows covers one T cell receptor beta chain sequence. Its antigen is not known. Library preparation tagged each individual cDNA molecule with a unique molecular identifier. Original methodology: Between roughly 23,224 and 700,000 TCRs appeared in each sample, and the median stood at about 100,000. TCRdb ran MiXCR on the RACE reads and lists one entry per CDR3 protein. The authors' filters were not applied to this entry. The sample holds tens of thousands of distinct CDR3 sequences, 9.5% to 13% seen once. This sample stems from a study of human T cells and chemical hapten exposure. The study's findings and limits: Sensitization with DPC brought no change to TCRs above 1 in 1000 in frequency.

Time point reported: patch test 3, about 24 weeks after DPC sensitization. Regarding treatment: therapeutic diphenylcyclopropenone sensitization with weekly scalp DPC. Germline V gives CDR1 SNHLY, CDR2 FYNNEI. Trimming left V 6 bases short and J 4 bases short, with 9 bases between. This CDR3 contains 13 residues. The receptor was isolated from a woman younger than 45 with alopecia areata. Some clones in this sample may be carry-over from other donors' samples. This material consisted of whole blood, taken in connection with sensitization to the hapten diphenylcyclopropenone (DPC). The gene calls are TRBV2 and TRBJ2-2; possibly TRBD2 for D (5 bases). The CDR3 here is CASSLGSTGELFF. CDR3 coding DNA: TGTGCCAGCAGCCTTGGGAGCACCGGGGAGCTGTTTTTT.